The entry below gives a single T cell receptor beta chain sequence along with its context. The target antigen is unknown. Germline CDR1 and CDR2: MNHNS and SASEGT. Trimming stripped 2 bases from V and 2 bases from J, with 6 bases between. The CDR3 contains 13 residues. The source of the sample is a study of T cell responses to AZD1222 COVID-19 vaccine. Notes on the study in general: It should be noted that donors were predominantly white British and more often female, and clonal diversity was possibly underestimated. Spike-specific TCR breadth and depth both grew after two AZD1222 doses. Recipients of AZD1222 seropositive at baseline numbered only five or six. Vaccine-related CD4 TCRs covered spike, predominating at 160-218 and 743-854.

Profiling relied on immunoSEQ multiplex PCR, and the TCRdb table lists in-frame clones only, not all of them. The sample records tens of thousands of clones, around three quarters being singletons. The sequencing here drew on peripheral blood, taken on day 0 of AZD1222 vaccination. This clonotype was obtained from an adult in good health. The V call is TRBV6-1, the J call TRBJ1-2; D gene ambiguous. The CDR3 DNA follows: TGTGCCAGCAGTGAATGGGGAAACTATGGCTACACCTTC. Its protein is CASSEWGNYGYTF.